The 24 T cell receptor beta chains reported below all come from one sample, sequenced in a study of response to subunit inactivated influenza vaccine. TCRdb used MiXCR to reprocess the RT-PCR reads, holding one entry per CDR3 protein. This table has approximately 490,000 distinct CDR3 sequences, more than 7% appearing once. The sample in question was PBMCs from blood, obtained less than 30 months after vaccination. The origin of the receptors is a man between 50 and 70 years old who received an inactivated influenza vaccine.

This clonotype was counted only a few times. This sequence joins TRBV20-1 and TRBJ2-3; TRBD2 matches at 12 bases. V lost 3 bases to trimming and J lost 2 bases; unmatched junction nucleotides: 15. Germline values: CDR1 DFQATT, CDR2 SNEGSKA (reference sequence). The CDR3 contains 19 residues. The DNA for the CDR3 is TGCAGTGCTAGTGGACTAGCGGGATTCCCCCTCGACAACACAGATACGCAGTATTTT. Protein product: CSASGLAGFPLDNTDTQYF.

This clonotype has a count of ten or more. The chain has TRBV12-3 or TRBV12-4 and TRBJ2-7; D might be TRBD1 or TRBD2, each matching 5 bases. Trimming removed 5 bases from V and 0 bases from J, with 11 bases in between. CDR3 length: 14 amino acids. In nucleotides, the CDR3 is TGTGCCAGCAGTCCTAGGGACGGCTCCTACGAGCAGTACTTC. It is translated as CASSPRDGSYEQYF.

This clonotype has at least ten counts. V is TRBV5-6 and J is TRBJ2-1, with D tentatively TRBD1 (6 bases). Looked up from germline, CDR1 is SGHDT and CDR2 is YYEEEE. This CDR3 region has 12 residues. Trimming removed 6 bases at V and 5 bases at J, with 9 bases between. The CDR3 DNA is TGTGCCAGCACTACAGGGAACAATGAGCAGTTCTTC. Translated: CASTTGNNEQFF.

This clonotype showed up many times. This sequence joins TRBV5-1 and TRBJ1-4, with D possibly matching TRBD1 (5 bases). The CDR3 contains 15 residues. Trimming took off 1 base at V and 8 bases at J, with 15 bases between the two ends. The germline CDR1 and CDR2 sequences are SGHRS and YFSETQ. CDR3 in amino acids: CASSLYGGSNEKLFF. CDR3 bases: TGCGCCAGCAGCTTGTACGGGGGAAGTAACGAAAAACTGTTTTTT.

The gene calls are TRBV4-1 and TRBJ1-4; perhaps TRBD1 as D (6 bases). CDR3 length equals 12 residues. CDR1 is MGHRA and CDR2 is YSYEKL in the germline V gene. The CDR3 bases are TGCGCAACACTGGGGGGGCGTGAAAAACTGTTTTTT. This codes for CATLGGREKLFF.

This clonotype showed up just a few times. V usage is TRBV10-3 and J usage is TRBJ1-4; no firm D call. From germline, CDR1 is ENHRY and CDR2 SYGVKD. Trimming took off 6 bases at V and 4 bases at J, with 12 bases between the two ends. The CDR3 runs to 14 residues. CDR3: CAISQHTGNEKLFF. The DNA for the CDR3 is TGTGCCATCAGCCAGCACACTGGTAATGAAAAACTGTTTTTT.

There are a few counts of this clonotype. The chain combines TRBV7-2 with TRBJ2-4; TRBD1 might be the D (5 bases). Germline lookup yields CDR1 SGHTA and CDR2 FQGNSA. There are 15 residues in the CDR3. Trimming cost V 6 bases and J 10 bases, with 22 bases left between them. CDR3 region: CASSSRVGVGSIQYF. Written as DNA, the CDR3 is TGTGCCAGCAGTTCCAGGGTTGGGGTTGGAAGTATTCAGTACTTC.

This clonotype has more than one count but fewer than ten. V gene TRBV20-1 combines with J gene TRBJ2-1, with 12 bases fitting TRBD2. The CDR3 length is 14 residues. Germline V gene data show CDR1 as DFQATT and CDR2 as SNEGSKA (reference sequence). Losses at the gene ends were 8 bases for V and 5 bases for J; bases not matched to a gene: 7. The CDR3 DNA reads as TGCAGTTCTCGCCGGACTAGCGGGGACAATGAGCAGTTCTTC. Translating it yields CSSRRTSGDNEQFF.

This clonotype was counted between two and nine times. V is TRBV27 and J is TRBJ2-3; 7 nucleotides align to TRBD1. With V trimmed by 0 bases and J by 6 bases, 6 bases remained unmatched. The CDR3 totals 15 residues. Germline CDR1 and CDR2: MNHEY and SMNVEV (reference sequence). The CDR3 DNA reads TGTGCCAGCAGTTTATCGATTTCCAGGGGGGATACGCAGTATTTT. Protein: CASSLSISRGDTQYF.

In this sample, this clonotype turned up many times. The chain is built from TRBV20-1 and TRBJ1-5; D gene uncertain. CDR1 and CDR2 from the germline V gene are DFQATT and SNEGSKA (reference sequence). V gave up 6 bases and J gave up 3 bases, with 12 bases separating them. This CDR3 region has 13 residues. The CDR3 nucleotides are TGCAGTGCCGGGGAAGGAGTCAATCAGCCCCAGCATTTT. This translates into CSAGEGVNQPQHF.

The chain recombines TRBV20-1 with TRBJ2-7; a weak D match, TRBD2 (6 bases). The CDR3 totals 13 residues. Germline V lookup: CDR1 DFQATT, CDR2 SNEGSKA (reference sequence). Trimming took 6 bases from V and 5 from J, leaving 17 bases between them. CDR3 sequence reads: CSATGARRNEQYF. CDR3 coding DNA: TGCAGTGCCACGGGAGCCCGACGGAACGAGCAGTACTTC.

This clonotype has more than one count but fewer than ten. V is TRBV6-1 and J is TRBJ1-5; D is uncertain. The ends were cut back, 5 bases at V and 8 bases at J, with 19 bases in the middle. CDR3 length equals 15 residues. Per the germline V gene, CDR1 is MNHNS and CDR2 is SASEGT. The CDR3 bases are TGTGCCAGCAGTCCAGGACGGGCGGTTGGTAAGCCCCAGCATTTT. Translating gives CASSPGRAVGKPQHF.

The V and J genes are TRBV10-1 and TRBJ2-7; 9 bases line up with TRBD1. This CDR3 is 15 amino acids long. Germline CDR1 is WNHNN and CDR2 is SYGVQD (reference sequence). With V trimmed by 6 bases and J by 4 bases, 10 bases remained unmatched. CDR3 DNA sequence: TGCGCCAGCAGCGATACCGGGACAGGGAGGTACGAGCAGTACTTC. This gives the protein CASSDTGTGRYEQYF.

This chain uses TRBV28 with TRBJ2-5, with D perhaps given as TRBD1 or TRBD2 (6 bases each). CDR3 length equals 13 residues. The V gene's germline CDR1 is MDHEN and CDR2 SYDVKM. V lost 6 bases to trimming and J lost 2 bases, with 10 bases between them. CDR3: CASRRGTQETQYF. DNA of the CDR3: TGTGCCAGCAGGCGCGGGACACAAGAGACCCAGTACTTC.

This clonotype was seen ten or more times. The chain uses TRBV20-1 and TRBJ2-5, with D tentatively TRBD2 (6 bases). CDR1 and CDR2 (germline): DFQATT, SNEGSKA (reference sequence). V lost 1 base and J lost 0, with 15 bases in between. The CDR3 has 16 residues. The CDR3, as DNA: TGCAGTGCTAGAGCTGGAGAACGGGGGTACCAAGAGACCCAGTACTTC. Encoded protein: CSARAGERGYQETQYF.

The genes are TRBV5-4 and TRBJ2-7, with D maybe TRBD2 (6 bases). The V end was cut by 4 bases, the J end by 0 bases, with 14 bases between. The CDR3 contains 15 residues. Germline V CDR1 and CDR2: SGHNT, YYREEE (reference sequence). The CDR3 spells CASSKTGLHSYEQYF. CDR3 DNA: TGTGCCAGCAGCAAAACGGGACTCCACTCCTACGAGCAGTACTTC. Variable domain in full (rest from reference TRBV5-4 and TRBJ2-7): ETGVTQSPTHLIKTRGQQVTLRCSSQSGHNTVSWYQQALGQGPQFIFQYYREEENGRGNFPPRFSGLQFPNYSSELNVNALELDDSALYLCASSKTGLHSYEQYFGPGTRLTVT.

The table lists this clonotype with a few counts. The CDR3 here is CSVSAGGSYEQYF. CDR3 in DNA: TGCAGTGTCAGCGCAGGGGGCTCATACGAGCAGTACTTC. The V call is TRBV20-1, the J call TRBJ2-7, with 8 bases lining up with TRBD1. Germline V gives CDR1 DFQATT, CDR2 SNEGSKA (reference sequence). This CDR3 spans 13 amino acids. Unmatched junction bases numbered 9, after V lost 7 bases and J lost 4 bases.

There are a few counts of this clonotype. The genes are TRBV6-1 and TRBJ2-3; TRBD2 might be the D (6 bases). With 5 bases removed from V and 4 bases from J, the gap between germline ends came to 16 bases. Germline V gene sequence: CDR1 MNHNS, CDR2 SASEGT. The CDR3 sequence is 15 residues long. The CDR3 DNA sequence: TGTGCCAGCAGTCCTGGGACTGGGGCCCCAGATACGCAGTATTTT. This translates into CASSPGTGAPDTQYF.

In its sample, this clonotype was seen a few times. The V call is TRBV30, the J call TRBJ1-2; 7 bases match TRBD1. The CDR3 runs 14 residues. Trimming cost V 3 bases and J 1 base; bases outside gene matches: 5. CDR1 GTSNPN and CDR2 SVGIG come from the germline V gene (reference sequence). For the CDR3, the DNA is TGTGCCTGGAGGCCGACAGGGCTTAACTATGGCTACACCTTC. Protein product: CAWRPTGLNYGYTF.

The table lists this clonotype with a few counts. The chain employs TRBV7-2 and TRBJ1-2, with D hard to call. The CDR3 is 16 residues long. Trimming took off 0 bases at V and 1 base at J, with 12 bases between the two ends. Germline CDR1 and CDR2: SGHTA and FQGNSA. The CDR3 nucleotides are TGTGCCAGCAGCTTAGCGCAGGCAGCAAGTAACTATGGCTACACCTTC. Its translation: CASSLAQAASNYGYTF.

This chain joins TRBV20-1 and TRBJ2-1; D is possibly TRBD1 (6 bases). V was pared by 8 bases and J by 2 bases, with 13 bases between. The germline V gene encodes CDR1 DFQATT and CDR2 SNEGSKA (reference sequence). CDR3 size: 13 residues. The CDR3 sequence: CSPVAGAYNEQFF. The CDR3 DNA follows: TGCAGTCCTGTGGCAGGGGCCTACAATGAGCAGTTCTTC.

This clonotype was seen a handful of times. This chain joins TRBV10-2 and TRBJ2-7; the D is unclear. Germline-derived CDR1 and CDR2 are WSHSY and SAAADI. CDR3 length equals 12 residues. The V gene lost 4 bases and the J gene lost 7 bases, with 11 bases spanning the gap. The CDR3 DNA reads TGCGCCAGCAGTGGTGGCTTTGGTGAGCAGTACTTC. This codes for CASSGGFGEQYF.

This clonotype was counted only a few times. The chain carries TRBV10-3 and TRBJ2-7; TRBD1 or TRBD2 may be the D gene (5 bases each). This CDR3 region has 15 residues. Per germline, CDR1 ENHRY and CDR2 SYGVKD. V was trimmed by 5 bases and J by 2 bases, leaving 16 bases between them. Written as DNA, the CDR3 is TGTGCCATCAGTCGGGACGTAGGGACCCCCTACGAGCAGTACTTC. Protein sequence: CAISRDVGTPYEQYF.

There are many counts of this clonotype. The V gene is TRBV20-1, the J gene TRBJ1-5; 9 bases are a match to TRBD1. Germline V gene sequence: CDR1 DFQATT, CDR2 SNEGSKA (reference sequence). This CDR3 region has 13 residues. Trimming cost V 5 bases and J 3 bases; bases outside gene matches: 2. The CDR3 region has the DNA TGCAGTGCTGGACAGGGGTCCAATCAGCCCCAGCATTTT. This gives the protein CSAGQGSNQPQHF.